This TCR beta chain originates from a study of blood T cell repertoires in COVID-19. Looking at the study overall: The United States, Italy and Spain supplied acute and convalescent COVID-19 samples. The cDNA or gDNA used as material had been derived from T cells, B-cell-depleted T cells, or PBMCs.

The authors' processing: Reference gene primer amplification gave nucleated cell count estimates. Profiling relied on immunoSEQ multiplex PCR, and the TCRdb table lists in-frame clones only, not all of them. V and J calls and clone size follow that table, whereas D and trimming were derived from the DNA. The data show 150,000 to 200,000 clones, around 81% seen once. The source material was peripheral blood. The sequence derives from a human donor with acute or convalescent COVID-19. The donor label of this sample is uncertain.

As DNA, the CDR3 is TGTGCCAGCAGCTTGGGGGTTACAGGGGGTTCCTATGGCTACACCTTC. Protein: CASSLGVTGGSYGYTF. The chain recombines TRBV5-5 with TRBJ1-2; 8 nucleotides agree with TRBD1. Germline-derived CDR1 and CDR2 are SGHKS and YYEKEE (reference sequence). The CDR3 consists of 16 residues. The V segment lost 0 bases and the J segment 4 bases; nucleotides outside the gene matches: 8.